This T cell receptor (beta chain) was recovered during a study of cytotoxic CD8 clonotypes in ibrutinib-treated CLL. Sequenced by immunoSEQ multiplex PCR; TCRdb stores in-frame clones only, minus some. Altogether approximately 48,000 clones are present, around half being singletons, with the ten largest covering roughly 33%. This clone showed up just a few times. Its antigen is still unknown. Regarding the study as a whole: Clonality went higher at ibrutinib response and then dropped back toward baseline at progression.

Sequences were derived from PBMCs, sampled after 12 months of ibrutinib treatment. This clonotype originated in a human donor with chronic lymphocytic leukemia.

In DNA, the CDR3 is TGCGCCAGCATTTGCCGGGATTCTGGTGATCAGCCCCAGCATTTT. Translating gives CASICRDSGDQPQHF. This sequence joins TRBV10-1 and TRBJ1-5; D unclear. V gave up 7 bases and J gave up 5 bases, with 18 bases separating them. The CDR3 has 15 residues. Germline V gives CDR1 WNHNN, CDR2 SYGVQD (reference sequence).